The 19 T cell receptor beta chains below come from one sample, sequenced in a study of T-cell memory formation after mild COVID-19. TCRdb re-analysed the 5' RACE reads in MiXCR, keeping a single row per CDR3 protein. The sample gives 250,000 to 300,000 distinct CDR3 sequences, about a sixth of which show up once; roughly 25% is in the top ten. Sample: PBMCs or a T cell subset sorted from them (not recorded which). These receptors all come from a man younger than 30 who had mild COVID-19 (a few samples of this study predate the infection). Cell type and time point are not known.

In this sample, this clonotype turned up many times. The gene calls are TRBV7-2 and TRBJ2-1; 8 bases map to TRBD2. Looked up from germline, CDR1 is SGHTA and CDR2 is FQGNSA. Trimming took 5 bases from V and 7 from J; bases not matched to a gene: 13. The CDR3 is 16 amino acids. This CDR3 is CASSPGGGTPRNEQFF. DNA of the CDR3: TGTGCCAGCAGCCCCGGCGGGGGGACCCCTCGAAATGAGCAGTTCTTC.

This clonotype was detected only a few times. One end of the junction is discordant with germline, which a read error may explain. CDR3 DNA: TGTGCCAGCAGTTACTGGGACAGCAGTCAGCCCCAGCATTTT. Its protein product is CASSYWDSSQPQHF. The chain has TRBV6-2 or TRBV6-3 and TRBJ1-5; TRBD1 matches at 7 bases. This CDR3 spans 14 amino acids. Germline lookup yields CDR1 MNHEY and CDR2 SVGEGT.

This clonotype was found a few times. CDR3 in amino acids: CATSDLKGQGPPLNEQYF. CDR3 sequence (DNA): TGTGCCACCAGTGATTTGAAGGGACAGGGGCCCCCTTTGAACGAGCAGTACTTC. The V gene is TRBV24-1, the J gene TRBJ2-7; TRBD1 aligns across 10 bases. CDR3 length: 18 residues. The V gene end was trimmed by 0 bases and the J gene end by 5 bases; junction bases not matched to a gene: 12. CDR1 is KGHDR, CDR2 SFDVKD, per germline.

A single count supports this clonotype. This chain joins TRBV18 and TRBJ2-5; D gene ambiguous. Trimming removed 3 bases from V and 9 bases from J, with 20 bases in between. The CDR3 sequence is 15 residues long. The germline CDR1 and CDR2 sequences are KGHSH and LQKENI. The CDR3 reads CASSPHPLSGTAQYF. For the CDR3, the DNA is TGTGCCAGCTCACCGCACCCGCTGTCTGGAACGGCCCAGTACTTC.

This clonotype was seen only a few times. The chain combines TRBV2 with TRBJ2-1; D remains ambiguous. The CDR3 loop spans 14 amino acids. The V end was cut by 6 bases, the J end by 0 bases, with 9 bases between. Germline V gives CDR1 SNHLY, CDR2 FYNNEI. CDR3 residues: CASSSASSYNEQFF. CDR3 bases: TGTGCCAGCAGCTCGGCGAGCTCCTACAATGAGCAGTTCTTC.

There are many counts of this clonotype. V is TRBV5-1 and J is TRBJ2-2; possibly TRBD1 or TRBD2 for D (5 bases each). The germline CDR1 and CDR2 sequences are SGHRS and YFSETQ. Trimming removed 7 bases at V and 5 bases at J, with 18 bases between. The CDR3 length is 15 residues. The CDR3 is CASGRDVVGTGELFF. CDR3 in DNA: TGCGCCAGCGGCCGGGACGTAGTAGGTACCGGGGAGCTGTTTTTT.

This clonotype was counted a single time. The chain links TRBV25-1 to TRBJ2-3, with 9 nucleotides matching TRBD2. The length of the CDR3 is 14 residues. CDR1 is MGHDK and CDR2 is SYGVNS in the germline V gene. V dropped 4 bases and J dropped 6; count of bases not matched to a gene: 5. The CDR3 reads CASSVRGGGDTQYF. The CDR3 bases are TGTGCCAGCAGTGTGCGGGGGGGCGGGGATACGCAGTATTTT. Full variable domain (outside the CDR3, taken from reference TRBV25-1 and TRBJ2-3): EADIYQTPRYLVIGTGKKITLECSQTMGHDKMYWYQQDPGMELHLIHYSYGVNSTEKGDLSSESTVSRIRTEHFPLTLESARPSHTSQYLCASSVRGGGDTQYFGPGTRLTVL.

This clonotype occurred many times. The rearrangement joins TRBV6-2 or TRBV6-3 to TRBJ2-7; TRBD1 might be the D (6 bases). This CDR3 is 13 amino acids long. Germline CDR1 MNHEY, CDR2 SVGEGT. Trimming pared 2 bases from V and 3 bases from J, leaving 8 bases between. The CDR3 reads CASSYRDNYEQYF. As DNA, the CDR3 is TGTGCCAGCAGTTACCGGGACAACTACGAGCAGTACTTC.

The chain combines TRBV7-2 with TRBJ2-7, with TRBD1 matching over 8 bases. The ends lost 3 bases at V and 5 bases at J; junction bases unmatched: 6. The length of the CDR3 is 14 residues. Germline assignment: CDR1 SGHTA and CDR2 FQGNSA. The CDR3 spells CASSFQGAVHEQYF. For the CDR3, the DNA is TGTGCCAGCAGCTTCCAGGGGGCAGTCCACGAGCAGTACTTC.

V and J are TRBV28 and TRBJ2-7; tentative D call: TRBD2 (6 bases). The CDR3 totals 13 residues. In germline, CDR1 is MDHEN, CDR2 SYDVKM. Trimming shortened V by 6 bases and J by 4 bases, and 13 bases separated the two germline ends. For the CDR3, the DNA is TGTGCCAGCAGCTCAGGGACTCATTACGAGCAGTACGTC. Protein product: CASSSGTHYEQYV.

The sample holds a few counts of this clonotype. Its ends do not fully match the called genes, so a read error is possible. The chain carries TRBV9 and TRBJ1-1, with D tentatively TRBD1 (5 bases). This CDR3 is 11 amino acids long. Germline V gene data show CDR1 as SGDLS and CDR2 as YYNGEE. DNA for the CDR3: TGTGCCAGCAGCGTAGTCAGGGACGTTGCGTTT. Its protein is CASSVVRDVAF.

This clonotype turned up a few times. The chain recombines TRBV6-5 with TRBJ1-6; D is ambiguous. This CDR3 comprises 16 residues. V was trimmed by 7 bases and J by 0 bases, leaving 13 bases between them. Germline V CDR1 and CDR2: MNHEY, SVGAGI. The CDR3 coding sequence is TGTGCCAGCACGGGCGGCCCAAGCTCCTATAATTCACCCCTCCACTTT. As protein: CASTGGPSSYNSPLHF.

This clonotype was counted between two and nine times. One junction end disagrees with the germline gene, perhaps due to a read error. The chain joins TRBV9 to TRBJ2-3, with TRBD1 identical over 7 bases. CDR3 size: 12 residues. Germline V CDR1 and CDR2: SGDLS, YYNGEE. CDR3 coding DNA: TGTGCCAGCAGCGTAGACGAGGGGGCGCCGGATTTT. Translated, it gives CASSVDEGAPDF.

DNA for the CDR3: TGTGCCATCAACCAGGGACAGGGTAACACTGAAGCTTTCTTT. Translation: CAINQGQGNTEAFF. The chain combines TRBV10-3 with TRBJ1-1, with TRBD1 matching over 9 bases. The CDR3 has 14 residues. With 7 bases clipped from V and 2 bases from J, the junction kept 5 bases outside the gene matches. Looked up from germline, CDR1 is ENHRY and CDR2 is SYGVKD.

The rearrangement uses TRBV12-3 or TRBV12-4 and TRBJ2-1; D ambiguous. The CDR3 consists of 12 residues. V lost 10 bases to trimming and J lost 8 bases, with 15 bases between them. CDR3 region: CATSGVWHEQFF. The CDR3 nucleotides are TGTGCCACCTCAGGTGTTTGGCATGAGCAGTTCTTC.

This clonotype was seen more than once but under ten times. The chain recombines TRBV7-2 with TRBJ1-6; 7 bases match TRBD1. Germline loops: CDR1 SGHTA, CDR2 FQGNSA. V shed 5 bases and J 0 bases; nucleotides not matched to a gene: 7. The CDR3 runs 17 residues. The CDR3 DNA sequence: TGTGCCAGCAGCCTGCGACAGGGTCTCTCCTATAATTCACCCCTCCACTTT. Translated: CASSLRQGLSYNSPLHF. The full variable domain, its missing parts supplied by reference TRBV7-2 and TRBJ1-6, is GAGVSQSPSNKVTEKGKDVELRCDPISGHTALYWYRQSLGQGLEFLIYFQGNSAPDKSGLPSDRFSAERTGGSVSTLTIQRTQQEDSAVYLCASSLRQGLSYNSPLHFGNGTRLTVT.

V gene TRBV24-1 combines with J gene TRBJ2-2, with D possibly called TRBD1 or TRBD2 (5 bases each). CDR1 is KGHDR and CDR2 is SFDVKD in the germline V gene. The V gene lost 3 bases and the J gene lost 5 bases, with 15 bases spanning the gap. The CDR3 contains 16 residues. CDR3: CATSDLTGKGTGELFF. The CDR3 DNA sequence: TGTGCCACCAGTGATCTTACGGGGAAGGGGACCGGGGAGCTGTTTTTT.

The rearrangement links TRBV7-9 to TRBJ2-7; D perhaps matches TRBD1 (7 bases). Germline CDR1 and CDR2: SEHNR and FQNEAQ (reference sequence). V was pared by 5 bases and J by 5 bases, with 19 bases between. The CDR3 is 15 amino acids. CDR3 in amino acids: CASSQGGRMGHEQYF. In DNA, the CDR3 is TGTGCCAGCAGCCAGGGGGGCAGGATGGGCCACGAGCAGTACTTC.

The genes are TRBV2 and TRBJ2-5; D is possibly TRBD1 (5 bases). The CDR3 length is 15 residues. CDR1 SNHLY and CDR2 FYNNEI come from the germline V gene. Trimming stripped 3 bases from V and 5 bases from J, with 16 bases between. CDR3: CASSEVKAGRETQYF. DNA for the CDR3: TGTGCCAGCAGTGAGGTGAAGGCAGGGCGCGAGACCCAGTACTTC.